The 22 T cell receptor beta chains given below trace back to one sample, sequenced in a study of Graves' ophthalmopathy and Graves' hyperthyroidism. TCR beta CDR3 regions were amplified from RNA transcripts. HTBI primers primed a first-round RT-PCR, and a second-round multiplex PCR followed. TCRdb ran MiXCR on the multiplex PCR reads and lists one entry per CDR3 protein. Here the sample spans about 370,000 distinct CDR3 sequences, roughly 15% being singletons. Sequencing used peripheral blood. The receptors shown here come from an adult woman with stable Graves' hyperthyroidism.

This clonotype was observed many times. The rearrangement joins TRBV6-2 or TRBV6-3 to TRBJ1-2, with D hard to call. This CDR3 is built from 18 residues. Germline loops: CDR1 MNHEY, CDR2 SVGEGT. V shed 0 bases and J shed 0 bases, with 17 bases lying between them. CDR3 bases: TGTGCCAGCAGTTACTCTGATTTGGAGTACAGAGCTAACTATGGCTACACCTTC. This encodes CASSYSDLEYRANYGYTF.

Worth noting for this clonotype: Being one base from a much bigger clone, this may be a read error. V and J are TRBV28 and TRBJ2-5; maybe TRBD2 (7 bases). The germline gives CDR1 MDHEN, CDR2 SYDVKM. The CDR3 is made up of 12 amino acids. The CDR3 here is CATRGGGETKYF. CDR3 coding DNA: TGTGCCACAAGAGGGGGAGGGGAGACCAAGTACTTC.

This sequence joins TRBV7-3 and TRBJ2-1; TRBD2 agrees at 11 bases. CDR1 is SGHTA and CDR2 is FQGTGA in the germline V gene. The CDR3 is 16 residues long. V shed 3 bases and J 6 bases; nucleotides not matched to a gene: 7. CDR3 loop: CASSFFGSGRVNEQFF. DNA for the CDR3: TGTGCCAGCAGCTTCTTTGGTAGCGGGAGGGTCAATGAGCAGTTCTTC.

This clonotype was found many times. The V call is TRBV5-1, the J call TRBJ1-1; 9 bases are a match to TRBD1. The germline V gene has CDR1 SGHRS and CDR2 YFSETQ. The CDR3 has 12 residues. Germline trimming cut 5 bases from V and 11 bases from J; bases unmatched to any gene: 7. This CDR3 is CASSYGQGQAFF. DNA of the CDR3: TGCGCCAGCAGTTACGGACAGGGGCAGGCTTTCTTT.

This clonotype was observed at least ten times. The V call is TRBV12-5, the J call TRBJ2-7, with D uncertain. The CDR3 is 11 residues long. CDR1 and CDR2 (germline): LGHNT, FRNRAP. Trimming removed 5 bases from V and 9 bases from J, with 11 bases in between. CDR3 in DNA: TGTGCTAGTGGTCCACCCTGGGGGCAGTACTTC. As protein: CASGPPWGQYF.

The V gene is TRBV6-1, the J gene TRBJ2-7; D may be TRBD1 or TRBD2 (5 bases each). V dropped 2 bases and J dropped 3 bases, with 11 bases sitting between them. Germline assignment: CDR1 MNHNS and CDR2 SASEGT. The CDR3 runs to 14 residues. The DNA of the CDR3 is TGTGCCAGCAGTGAACGGGACCGACTCTACGAGCAGTACTTC. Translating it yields CASSERDRLYEQYF.

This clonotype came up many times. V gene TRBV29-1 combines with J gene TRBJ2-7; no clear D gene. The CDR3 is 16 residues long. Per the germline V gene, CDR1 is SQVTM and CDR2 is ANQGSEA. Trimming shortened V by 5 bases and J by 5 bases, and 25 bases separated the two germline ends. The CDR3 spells CSVLPYGSGATDEQYF. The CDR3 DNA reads TGCAGCGTTCTACCCTATGGCTCAGGAGCTACCGACGAGCAGTACTTC.

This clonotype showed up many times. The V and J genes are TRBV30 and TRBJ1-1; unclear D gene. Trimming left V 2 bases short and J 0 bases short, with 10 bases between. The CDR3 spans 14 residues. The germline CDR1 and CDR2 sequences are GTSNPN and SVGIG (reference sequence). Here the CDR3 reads CAWSSVSVNTEAFF. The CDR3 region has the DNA TGTGCCTGGAGTTCAGTCTCGGTGAACACTGAAGCTTTCTTT.

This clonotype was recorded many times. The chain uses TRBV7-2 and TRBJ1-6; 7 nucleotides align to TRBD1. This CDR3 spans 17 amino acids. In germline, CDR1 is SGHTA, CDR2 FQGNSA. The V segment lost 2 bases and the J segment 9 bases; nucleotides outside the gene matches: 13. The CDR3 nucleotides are TGTGCCAGCAGCTTACCCCCGAGACAGGGATTGGGTTCACCCCTCCACTTT. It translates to CASSLPPRQGLGSPLHF.

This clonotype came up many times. In DNA form, the CDR3 reads TGTGCCAGCAGCTTAGTTGAGGGGCCGAGCAATCAGCCCCAGCATTTT. Translated: CASSLVEGPSNQPQHF. V and J are TRBV7-6 and TRBJ1-5; D is possibly TRBD1 (5 bases). Germline loops: CDR1 SGHVS, CDR2 FNYEAQ. Trimming removed 1 base from V and 1 base from J, with 11 bases in between. The CDR3 consists of 16 residues.

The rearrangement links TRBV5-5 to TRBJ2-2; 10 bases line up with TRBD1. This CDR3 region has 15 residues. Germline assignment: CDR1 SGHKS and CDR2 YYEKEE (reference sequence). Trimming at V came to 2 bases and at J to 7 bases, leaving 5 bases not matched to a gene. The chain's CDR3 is CASSFRDRGSGELFF. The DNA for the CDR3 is TGTGCCAGCAGCTTCCGGGACAGGGGAAGCGGGGAGCTGTTTTTT.

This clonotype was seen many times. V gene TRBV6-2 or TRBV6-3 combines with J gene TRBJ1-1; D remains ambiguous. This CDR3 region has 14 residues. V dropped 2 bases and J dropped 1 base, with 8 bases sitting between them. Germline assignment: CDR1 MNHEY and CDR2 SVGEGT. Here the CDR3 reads CASSYPGKNTEAFF. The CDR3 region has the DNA TGTGCCAGCAGTTACCCGGGCAAGAACACTGAAGCTTTCTTT.

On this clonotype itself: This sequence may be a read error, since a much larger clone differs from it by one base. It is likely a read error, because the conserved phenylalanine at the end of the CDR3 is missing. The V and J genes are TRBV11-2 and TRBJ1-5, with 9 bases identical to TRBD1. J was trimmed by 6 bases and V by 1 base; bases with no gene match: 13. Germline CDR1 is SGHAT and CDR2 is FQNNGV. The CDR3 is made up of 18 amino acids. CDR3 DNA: TGTGCCAGCAGCTTAGGACCCTCGGGACAGGGATATAGTCAGCCCCAGCATTGT. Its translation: CASSLGPSGQGYSQPQHC.

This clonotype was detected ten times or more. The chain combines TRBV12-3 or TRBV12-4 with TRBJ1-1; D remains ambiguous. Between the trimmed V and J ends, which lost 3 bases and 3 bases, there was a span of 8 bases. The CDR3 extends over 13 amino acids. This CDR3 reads CASSFWLDTEAFF. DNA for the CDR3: TGTGCCAGCAGTTTTTGGCTAGACACTGAAGCTTTCTTT.

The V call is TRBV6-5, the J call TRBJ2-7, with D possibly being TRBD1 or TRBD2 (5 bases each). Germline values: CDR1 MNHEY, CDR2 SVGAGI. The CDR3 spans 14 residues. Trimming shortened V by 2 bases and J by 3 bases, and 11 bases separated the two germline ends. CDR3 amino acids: CASSYGTGIYEQYF. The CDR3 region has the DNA TGTGCCAGCAGTTACGGGACGGGGATCTACGAGCAGTACTTC.

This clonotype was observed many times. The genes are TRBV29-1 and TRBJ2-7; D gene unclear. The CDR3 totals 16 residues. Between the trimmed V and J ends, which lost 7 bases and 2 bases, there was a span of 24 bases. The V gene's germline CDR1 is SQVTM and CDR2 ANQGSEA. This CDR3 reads CSAGIFDKIKTYEQYF. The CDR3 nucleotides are TGCAGCGCAGGAATCTTCGACAAAATTAAAACCTACGAGCAGTACTTC.

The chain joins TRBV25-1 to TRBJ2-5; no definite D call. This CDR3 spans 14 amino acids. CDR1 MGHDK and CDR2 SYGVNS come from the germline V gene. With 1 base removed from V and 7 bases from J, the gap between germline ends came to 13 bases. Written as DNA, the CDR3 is TGTGCCAGCAGTGAATCCCCCCAGGCTGGGACCCAGTACTTC. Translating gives CASSESPQAGTQYF.

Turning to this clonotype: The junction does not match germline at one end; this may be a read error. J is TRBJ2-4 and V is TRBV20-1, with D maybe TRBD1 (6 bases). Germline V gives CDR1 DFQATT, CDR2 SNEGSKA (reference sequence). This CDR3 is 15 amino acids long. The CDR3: CSATETGSAKNIKYF. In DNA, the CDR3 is TGCAGTGCTACAGAAACAGGGTCAGCCAAAAACATTAAGTACTTC.

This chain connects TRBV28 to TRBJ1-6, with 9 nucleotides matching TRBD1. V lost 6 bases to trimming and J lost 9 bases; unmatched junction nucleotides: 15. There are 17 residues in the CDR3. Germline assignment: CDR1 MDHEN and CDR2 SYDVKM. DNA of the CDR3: TGTGCCAGCAGCCACCCGGGACAGGGCTCGTTTGTTTCACCCCTCCACTTT. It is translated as CASSHPGQGSFVSPLHF.

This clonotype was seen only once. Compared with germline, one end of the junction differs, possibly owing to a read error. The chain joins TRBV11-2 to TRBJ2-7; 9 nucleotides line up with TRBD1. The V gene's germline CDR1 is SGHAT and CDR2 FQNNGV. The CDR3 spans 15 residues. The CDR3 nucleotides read TGTGCTAGCAGCTTCTCGGGACAGGGTATGGTCGAGCAGTACTTC. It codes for CASSFSGQGMVEQYF.

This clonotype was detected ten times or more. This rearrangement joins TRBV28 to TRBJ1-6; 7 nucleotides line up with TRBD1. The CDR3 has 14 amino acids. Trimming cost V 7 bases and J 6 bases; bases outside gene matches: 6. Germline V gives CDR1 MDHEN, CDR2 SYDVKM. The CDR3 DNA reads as TGTGCCAGCAATGATGGGACAGCTAATTCACCCCTCCACTTT. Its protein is CASNDGTANSPLHF.

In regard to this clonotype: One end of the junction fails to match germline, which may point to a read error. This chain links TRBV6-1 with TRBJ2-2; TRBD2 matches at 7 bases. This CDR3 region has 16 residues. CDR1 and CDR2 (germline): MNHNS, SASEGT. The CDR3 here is CASSDLSRDYTGELLF. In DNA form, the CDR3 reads TGTGCCAGCAGTGATCTTTCCAGGGACTACACCGGGGAGCTGTTGTTT.